This TCR beta chain was observed in a study of Graves' ophthalmopathy and Graves' hyperthyroidism (dated by TCRdb to the late 2010s). Regarding the research as a whole: Hyperthyroidism was defined as stable when no progression to ophthalmopathy occurred within 18 months of follow-up. The independent validation cohort included 18 to 20 hyperthyroidism patients plus 17 patients who later progressed from hyperthyroidism to ophthalmopathy. In total, 120 to 150 blood samples were TCR-sequenced: some 43 ophthalmopathy, 80 or so hyperthyroidism and some 17 hyperthyroidism-to-ophthalmopathy patients. To explore V-J signatures that distinguish ophthalmopathy from hyperthyroidism, a discovery set of under 110 patients was enrolled, made up of under 50 with ophthalmopathy and 55 to 65 with stable hyperthyroidism. In over five hyperthyroidism patients, T-cell repertoires of thyroid tissue and blood were compared. TCR beta repertoire signatures were used to distinguish Graves' ophthalmopathy from Graves' hyperthyroidism and to predict progression to ophthalmopathy. Following sample collection, hyperthyroidism patients were given methimazole at a starting dose of 30 mg daily, and ophthalmopathy patients were given high-dose intravenous methylprednisolone.

The CDR3 holds 13 amino acids from the cysteine to the phenylalanine. The sequence is cut down to CDR3 DNA, 39 bases in frame from base 1. The germline V gene encodes CDR1 ENHRY and CDR2 SYGVKD. Patients with hyperthyroidism were aged 18 to 65 years, had been newly diagnosed, and had a disease duration of less than 2 months. Patients with other autoimmune diseases, uncontrolled infections, pregnancy or lactation were excluded from the study. Diagnosis relied on clinical symptoms, serum thyroxine, TRAb, thyroid ultrasound and orbital computed tomography. Total RNA was extracted with Trizol reagent and quality-checked on an Agilent 2100 Bioanalyzer. For repertoire sequencing, the TCR beta CDR3 regions were amplified from RNA transcripts. HTBI primers and the Qiagen OneStep RT-PCR kit were used in a first-round RT-PCR, which was followed by a second-round multiplex PCR, size selection and purification. The libraries underwent paired-end sequencing with 100 bp reads on an Illumina HiSeq2000. The authors' pipeline ran thus. SOAPnuke was used to process the reads, throwing out any read that had adapters, had uncalled bases, had a mean Phred below 15, or lacked an exact constant-primer or identifier match. COPE v1.2.5 was used to merge high-quality paired reads. Each unique nucleotide sequence was treated as a clonotype, and MiTCR v1.1 was used to align the clonotypes to the IMGT TRB V, D and J references. Analysis was restricted to V-J combinations with a frequency above 0.0001, which covered about 99% of repertoires. For each V-J combination, a TCR clonal expansion and chaos score was defined as the ratio of F50 clonal expansion to chaos observed in the TCRdist matrix. Features were reduced by Welch's t-statistics and random forest to 10 to 15 V-J combinations, which fed a naive Bayes classifier. The similarity between thyroid and blood repertoires was quantified using the Morisita-Horn index. TCRdb handled the public reads itself, with Q25 trimming in fastp and clone calling in MiXCR, and kept productive beta chains. Every entry covers one CDR3 protein and lists the most common genes and DNA from its rows. The V and J calls reflect TCRdb's pipeline rather than the authors' work. Here the sample has over a million distinct CDR3 sequences; 35% to 40% occur a single time. The top ten constitute more than 9.5% of the sample.

Broad study findings and their caveats: In validation, the model predicted ophthalmopathy progression with over 60% sensitivity and roughly 72% specificity; some 13 predicted patients were CT-confirmed with GO in a median of approximately 6.2 months. In cross-validation, the 13-signature model distinguished ophthalmopathy from stable hyperthyroidism with nearly 90% sensitivity and 81.08% specificity, while in the test set the corresponding values were roughly 80% and 75%. Most of the expanded thyroid clonotypes with a frequency above 0.001 were also detected in blood, and it was suggested that the thyroid immune response may be reflected by blood repertoires. Sample size was not predetermined statistically, and investigators were not blinded to group allocation.

In regard to this clonotype: Its binding antigen is unknown. A much larger clone lies a single base off, so this may be a read error.

Material: peripheral blood or thyroid tissue (not recorded which). The chain uses TRBV10-3 and TRBJ1-2, and 7 junctional nucleotides match TRBD1. This TCR was recovered from an adult man with Graves' hyperthyroidism. At the DNA level, the sequence is TGTGCCAGCAGTGACCGGACAGGAATCGGCTACACCTTC. Its product reads: CASSDRTGIGYTF.